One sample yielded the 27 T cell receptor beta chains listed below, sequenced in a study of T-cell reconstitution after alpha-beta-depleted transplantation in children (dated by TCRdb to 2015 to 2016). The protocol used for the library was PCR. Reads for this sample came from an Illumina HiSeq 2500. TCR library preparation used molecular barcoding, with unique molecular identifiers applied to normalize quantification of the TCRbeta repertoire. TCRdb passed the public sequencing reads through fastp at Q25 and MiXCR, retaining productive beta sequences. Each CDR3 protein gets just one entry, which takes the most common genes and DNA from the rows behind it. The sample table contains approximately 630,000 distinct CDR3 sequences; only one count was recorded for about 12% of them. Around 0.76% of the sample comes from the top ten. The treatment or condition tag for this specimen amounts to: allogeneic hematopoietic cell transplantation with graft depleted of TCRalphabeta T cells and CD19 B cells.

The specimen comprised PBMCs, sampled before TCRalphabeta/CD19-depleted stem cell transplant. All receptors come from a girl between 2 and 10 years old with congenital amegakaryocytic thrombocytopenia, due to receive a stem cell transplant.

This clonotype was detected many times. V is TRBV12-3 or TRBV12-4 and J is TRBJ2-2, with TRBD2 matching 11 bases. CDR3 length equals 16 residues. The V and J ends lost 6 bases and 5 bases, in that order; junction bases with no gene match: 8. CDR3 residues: CASSPGLAETTGELFF. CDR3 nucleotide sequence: TGTGCCAGCAGCCCGGGACTAGCGGAAACAACCGGGGAGCTGTTTTTT.

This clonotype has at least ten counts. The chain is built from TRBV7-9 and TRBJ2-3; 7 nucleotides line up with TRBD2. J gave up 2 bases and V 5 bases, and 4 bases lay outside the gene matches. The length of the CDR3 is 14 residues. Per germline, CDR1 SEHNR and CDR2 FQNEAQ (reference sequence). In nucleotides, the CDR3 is TGTGCCAGCAGCCCGACTAGCTCCACAGATACGCAGTATTTT. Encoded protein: CASSPTSSTDTQYF.

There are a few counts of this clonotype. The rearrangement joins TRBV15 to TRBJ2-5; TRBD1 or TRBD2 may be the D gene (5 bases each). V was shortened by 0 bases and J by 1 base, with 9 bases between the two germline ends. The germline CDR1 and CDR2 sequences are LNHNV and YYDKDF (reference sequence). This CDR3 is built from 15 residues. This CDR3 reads CATSRDMGVQETQYF. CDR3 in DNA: TGTGCCACCAGCAGAGATATGGGGGTCCAAGAGACCCAGTACTTC.

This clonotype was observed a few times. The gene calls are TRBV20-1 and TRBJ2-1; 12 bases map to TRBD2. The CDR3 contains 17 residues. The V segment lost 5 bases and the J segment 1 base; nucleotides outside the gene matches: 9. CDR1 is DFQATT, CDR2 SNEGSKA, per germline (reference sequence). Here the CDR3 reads CSAYFGLAGPSYNEQFF. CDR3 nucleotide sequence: TGCAGTGCTTACTTCGGACTAGCGGGACCTTCCTACAATGAGCAGTTCTTC.

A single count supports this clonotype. The CDR3 DNA reads TGTGCCAGCAGGCCCCGTGGGGGGCCTCAATATAGCTCCTACAATGAGCAGTTCTTC. Translating gives CASRPRGGPQYSSYNEQFF. This rearrangement joins TRBV11-2 to TRBJ2-1; either TRBD1 or TRBD2 may fit D (6 bases each). The CDR3 loop spans 19 amino acids. Trimming shortened V by 6 bases and J by 0 bases, and 24 bases separated the two germline ends. Germline V CDR1 and CDR2: SGHAT, FQNNGV. Full variable domain (outside the CDR3, taken from reference TRBV11-2 and TRBJ2-1): EAGVAQSPRYKIIEKRQSVAFWCNPISGHATLYWYQQILGQGPKLLIQFQNNGVVDDSQLPKDRFSAERLKGVDSTLKIQPAKLEDSAVYLCASRPRGGPQYSSYNEQFFGPGTRLTVL.

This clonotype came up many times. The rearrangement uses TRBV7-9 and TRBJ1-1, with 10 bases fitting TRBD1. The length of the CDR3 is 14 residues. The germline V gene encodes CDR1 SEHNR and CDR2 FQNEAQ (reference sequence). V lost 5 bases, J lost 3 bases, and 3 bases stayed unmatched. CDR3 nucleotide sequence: TGTGCCAGCAGCCCAGGGACAGGGGACACTGAAGCTTTCTTT. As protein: CASSPGTGDTEAFF.

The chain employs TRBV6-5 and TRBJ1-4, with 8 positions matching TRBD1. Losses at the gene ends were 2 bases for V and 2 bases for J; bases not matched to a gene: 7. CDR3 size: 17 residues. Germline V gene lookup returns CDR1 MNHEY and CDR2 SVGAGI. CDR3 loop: CASSYTFRQGTNEKLFF. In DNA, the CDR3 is TGTGCCAGCAGTTACACCTTCCGACAGGGGACTAATGAAAAACTGTTTTTT.

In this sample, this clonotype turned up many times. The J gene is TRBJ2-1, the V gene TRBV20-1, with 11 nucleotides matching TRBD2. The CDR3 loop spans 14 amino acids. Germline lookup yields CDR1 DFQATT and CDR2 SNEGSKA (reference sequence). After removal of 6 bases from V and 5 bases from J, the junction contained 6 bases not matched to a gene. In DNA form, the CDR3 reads TGCAGTGCCGAAAGACTAGCGGGACACAATGAGCAGTTCTTC. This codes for CSAERLAGHNEQFF.

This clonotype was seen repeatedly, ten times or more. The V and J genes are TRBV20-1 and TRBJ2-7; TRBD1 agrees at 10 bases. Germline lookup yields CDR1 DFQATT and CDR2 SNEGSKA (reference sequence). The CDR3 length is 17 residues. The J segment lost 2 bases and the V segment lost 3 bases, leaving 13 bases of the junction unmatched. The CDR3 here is CSARQLPRTGGTYEQYF. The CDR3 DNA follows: TGCAGTGCTAGGCAATTACCACGGACAGGGGGGACCTACGAGCAGTACTTC.

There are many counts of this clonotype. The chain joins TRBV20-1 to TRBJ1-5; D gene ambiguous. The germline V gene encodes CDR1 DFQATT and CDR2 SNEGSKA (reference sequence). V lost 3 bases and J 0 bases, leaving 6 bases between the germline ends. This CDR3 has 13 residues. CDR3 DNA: TGCAGTGCTAGTCACAGTAGCAATCAGCCCCAGCATTTT. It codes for CSASHSSNQPQHF.

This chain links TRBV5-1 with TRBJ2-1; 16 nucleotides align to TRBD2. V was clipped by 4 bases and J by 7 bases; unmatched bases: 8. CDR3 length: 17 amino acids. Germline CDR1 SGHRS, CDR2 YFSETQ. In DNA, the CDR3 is TGCGCCAGCAGCCCGCCGGGACTAGCGGGAGGGAATAATGAGCAGTTCTTC. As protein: CASSPPGLAGGNNEQFF.

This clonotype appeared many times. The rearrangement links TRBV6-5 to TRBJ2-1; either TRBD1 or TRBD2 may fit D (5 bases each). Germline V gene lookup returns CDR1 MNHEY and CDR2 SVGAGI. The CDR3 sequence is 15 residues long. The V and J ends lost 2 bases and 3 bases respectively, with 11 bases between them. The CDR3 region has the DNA TGTGCCAGCAGTTACGGGGGAGACTACTACAATGAGCAGTTCTTC. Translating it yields CASSYGGDYYNEQFF.

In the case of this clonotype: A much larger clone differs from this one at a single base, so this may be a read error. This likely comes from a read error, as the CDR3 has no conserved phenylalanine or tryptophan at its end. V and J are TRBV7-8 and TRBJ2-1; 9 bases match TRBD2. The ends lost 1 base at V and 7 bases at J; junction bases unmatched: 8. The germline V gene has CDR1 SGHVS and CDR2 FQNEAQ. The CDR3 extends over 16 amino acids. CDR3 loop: CASSLGGIAGVNEQFL. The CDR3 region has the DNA TGTGCCAGCAGCTTAGGAGGGATAGCGGGAGTTAATGAGCAGTTCCTC.

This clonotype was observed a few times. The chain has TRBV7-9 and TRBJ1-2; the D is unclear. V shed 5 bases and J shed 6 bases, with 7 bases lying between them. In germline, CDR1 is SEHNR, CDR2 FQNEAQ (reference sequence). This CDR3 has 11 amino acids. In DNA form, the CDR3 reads TGTGCCAGCAGCGCGGAAAATGGCTACACCTTC. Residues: CASSAENGYTF.

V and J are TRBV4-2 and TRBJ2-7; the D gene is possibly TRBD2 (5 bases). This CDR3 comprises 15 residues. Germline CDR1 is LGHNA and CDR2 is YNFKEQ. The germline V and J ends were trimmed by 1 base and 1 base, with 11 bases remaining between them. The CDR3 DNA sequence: TGTGCCAGCAGCCAAGCCCGACTAAATTCCTACGAGCAGTACTTC. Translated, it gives CASSQARLNSYEQYF.

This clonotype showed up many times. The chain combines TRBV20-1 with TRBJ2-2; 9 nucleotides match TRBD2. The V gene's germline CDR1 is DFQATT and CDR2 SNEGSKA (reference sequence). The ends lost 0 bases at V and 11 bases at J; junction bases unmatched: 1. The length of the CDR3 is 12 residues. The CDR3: CSARDSGRELFF. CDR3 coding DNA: TGCAGTGCTAGAGATAGCGGGAGAGAGCTGTTTTTT.

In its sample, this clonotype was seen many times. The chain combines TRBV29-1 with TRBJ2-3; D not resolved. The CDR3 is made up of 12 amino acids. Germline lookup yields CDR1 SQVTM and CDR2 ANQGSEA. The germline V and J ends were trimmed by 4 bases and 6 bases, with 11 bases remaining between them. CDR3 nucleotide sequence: TGCAGCGTTGGTCAGTTGCCGGATACGCAGTATTTT. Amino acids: CSVGQLPDTQYF.

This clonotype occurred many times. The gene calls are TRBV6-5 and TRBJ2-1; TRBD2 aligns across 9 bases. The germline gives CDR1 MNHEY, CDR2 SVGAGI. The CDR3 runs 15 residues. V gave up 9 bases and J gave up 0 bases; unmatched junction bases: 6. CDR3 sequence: CASHAGGSSYNEQFF. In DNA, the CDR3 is TGTGCCAGTCATGCGGGAGGGAGCTCCTACAATGAGCAGTTCTTC.

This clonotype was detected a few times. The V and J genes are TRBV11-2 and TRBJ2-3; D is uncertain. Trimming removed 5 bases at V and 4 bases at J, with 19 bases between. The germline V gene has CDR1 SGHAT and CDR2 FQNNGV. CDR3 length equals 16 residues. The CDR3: CASSDPTATPPDTQYF. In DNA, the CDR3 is TGTGCCAGCAGCGATCCTACCGCCACCCCTCCAGATACGCAGTATTTT. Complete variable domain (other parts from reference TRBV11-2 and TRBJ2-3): EAGVAQSPRYKIIEKRQSVAFWCNPISGHATLYWYQQILGQGPKLLIQFQNNGVVDDSQLPKDRFSAERLKGVDSTLKIQPAKLEDSAVYLCASSDPTATPPDTQYFGPGTRLTVL.

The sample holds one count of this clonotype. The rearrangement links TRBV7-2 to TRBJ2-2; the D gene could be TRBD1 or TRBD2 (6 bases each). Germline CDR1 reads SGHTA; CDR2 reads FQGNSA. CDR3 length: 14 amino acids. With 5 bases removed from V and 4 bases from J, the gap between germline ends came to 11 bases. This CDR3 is CASSPGAVTGELFF. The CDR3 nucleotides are TGTGCCAGCAGCCCGGGGGCGGTCACCGGGGAGCTGTTTTTT.

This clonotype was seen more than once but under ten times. This chain's CDR3 is CASSFTGSGETQYF. CDR3 coding DNA: TGTGCCAGCAGTTTTACAGGTTCGGGAGAGACCCAGTACTTC. The genes are TRBV6-5 and TRBJ2-5, with D perhaps TRBD1 (5 bases). The germline CDR1 and CDR2 sequences are MNHEY and SVGAGI. V was pared by 4 bases and J by 4 bases, with 13 bases between. The length of the CDR3 is 14 residues.

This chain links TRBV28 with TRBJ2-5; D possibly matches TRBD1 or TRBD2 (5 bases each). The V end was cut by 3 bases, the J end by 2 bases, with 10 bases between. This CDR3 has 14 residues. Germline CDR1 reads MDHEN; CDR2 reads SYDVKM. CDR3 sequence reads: CASSFGAKQETQYF. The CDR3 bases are TGTGCCAGCAGTTTCGGGGCGAAACAAGAGACCCAGTACTTC.

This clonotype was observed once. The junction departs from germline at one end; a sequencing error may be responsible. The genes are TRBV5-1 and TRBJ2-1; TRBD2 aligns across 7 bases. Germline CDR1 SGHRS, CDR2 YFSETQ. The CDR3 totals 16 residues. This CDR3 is CASSFDVAGSYNEQLF. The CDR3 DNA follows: TGCGCCAGCAGCTTTGATGTAGCGGGCTCCTACAATGAGCAGCTCTTC.

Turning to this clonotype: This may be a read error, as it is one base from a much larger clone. The CDR3 protein is CANSFDVSYNEQFF. CDR3 nucleotides: TGTGCCAACAGTTTCGACGTCTCCTACAATGAGCAGTTCTTC. V usage is TRBV28 and J usage is TRBJ2-1; D remains ambiguous. From germline, CDR1 is MDHEN and CDR2 SYDVKM. The CDR3 is 14 residues long. The variable domain in full, completed from reference TRBV28 and TRBJ2-1, reads DVKVTQSSRYLVKRTGEKVFLECVQDMDHENMFWYRQDPGLGLRLIYFSYDVKMKEKGDIPEGYSVSREKKERFSLILESASTNQTSMYLCANSFDVSYNEQFFGPGTRLTVL.

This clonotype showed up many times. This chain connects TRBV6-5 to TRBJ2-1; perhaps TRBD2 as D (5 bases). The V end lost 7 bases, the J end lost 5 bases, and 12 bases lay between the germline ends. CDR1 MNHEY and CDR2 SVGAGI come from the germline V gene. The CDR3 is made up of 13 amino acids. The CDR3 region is CASKRGRDNEQFF. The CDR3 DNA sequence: TGTGCCAGCAAACGGGGTAGGGACAATGAGCAGTTCTTC.

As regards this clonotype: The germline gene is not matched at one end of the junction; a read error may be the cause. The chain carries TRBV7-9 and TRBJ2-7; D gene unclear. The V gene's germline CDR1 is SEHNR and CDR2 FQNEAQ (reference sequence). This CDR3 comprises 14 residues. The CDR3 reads CASSLQDVRYEQSF. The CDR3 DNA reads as TGTGCCAGCAGCTTGCAGGACGTAAGGTACGAGCAGTCCTTC. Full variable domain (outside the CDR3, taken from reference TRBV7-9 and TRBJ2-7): DTGVSQNPRHKITKRGQNVTFRCDPISEHNRLYWYRQTLGQGPEFLTYFQNEAQLEKSRLLSDRFSAERPKGSFSTLEIQRTEQGDSAMYLCASSLQDVRYEQSFGPGTRLTVT.

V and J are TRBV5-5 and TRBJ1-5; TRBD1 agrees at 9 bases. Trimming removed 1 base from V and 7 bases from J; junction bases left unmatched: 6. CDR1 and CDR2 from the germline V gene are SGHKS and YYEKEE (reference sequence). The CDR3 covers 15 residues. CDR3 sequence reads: CASSLPTGGLQPQHF. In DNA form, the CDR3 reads TGTGCCAGCAGCTTGCCCACAGGGGGCTTACAGCCCCAGCATTTT.